This entry concerns a single T cell receptor (beta chain). Antigen specificity is unknown. This sample is part of a study of breast tumors, draining lymph nodes, adjacent tissues. Samples came from axillary lymph nodes draining the breast cancer. TCRdb fed the multiplex PCR reads into MiXCR, producing one record per CDR3 protein. The table shows approximately 190,000 distinct CDR3 sequences, with 30% to 40% occurring only once. General observations from the study: Tumor TCR diversity was below lymph nodes but above nontumor tissue. Findings are consistent with lymph node origin and intratumoral expansion of most tumor T cells. Luminal-like breast cancer showed significantly greater tumor-nontumor repertoire similarity than basal-like breast cancer did. Tumor T cell lymph node origin was a supported hypothesis, not proven.

Specimen: axillary lymph node tissue. The sequence came from a female donor with breast cancer. Some clones in this sample may be carry-over from other donors' samples.

The CDR3 sequence is CASSAQGARTEAFF. The CDR3 bases are TGTGCCAGCAGTGCTCAGGGGGCTAGAACTGAAGCTTTCTTT. The chain couples TRBV2 to TRBJ1-1; 8 bases map to TRBD1. This CDR3 contains 14 residues. Losses at the gene ends were 4 bases for V and 5 bases for J; bases not matched to a gene: 6. Germline lookup yields CDR1 SNHLY and CDR2 FYNNEI.